This T cell receptor beta chain came from a study of blood T cell repertoires in COVID-19. The overall study: T cells, B-cell-depleted T cells, or PBMCs provided the cDNA or gDNA that served as material.

This CDR3 has 15 residues. J gave up 0 bases and V 5 bases, and 7 bases lay outside the gene matches. Germline values: CDR1 SEHNR, CDR2 FQNEAQ (reference sequence). As processed by the authors: Estimates of nucleated cell counts were drawn from the amplification of reference gene primers. Profiling relied on immunoSEQ multiplex PCR, and the TCRdb table lists in-frame clones only, not all of them. That table furnishes V, J and clone size, whereas the DNA furnished D and trimming. Of 60,000 to 95,000 clones detected, roughly 89% appear once; the ten largest clones hold 5.5% to 6%. Input material: peripheral blood. The chain couples TRBV7-9 to TRBJ2-7, with 7 bases matching TRBD1. This TCR derives from a human donor in a cohort sampled during active COVID-19. CDR3 in DNA: TGTGCCAGCAGCCCGACAGGGATCAGCTCCTACGAGCAGTACTTC. It codes for CASSPTGISSYEQYF.